This T cell receptor beta chain stems from a study of T cells in Graves' hyperthyroidism and ophthalmopathy. Study summary: Peripheral blood sampling occurred at initial diagnosis, before any treatment.

Between the trimmed V and J ends, which lost 1 base and 3 bases, there was a span of 12 bases. The CDR3 covers 15 residues. Germline CDR1 is LGHNT and CDR2 is FRNRAP. RNA transcripts were the template for amplifying TCR beta CDR3 regions. The TCR CDR3 was amplified in a first-round RT-PCR using the HTBI primer set. A single record per CDR3 protein comes from TCRdb applying MiXCR to the multiplex PCR reads. Among a few hundred thousand distinct CDR3 sequences listed, roughly an eighth were seen once. Sequences were obtained from blood. This receptor was taken from a woman younger than 30 with Graves' hyperthyroidism. The chain is built from TRBV12-5 and TRBJ1-1; maybe TRBD1 (5 bases). The CDR3 reads CASGLGPQGYTEAFF. CDR3 nucleotide sequence: TGTGCTAGTGGTTTGGGCCCCCAGGGTTACACTGAAGCTTTCTTT.